The entry that follows covers one T cell receptor beta chain sequence. A few counts support this clonotype. Which antigen it targets is not known. Base-call qualities are not available, and no considerably larger clone is one nucleotide away. The sample comes from a study of T cells in Graves' hyperthyroidism and ophthalmopathy (dated by TCRdb to the late 2010s). Background on the whole study: Peripheral blood samples were taken at initial diagnosis, before any treatment was given. A discovery cohort of about 95 patients, 43 with Graves' ophthalmopathy and 57 with stable Graves' hyperthyroidism, was used to find distinguishing TCR V-J signatures. Prospective prediction of ophthalmopathy was tested in an independent validation cohort of 18 to 20 hyperthyroidism patients and roughly 16 patients who later progressed to ophthalmopathy. The approximately 95 discovery patients were divided at random into training and test sets in a 7:3 ratio. The study also compared thyroid tissue and blood T-cell repertoires from a handful of Graves' hyperthyroidism patients. After blood sampling, hyperthyroidism patients were treated with methimazole at a starting dose of 30 mg daily, and ophthalmopathy patients were treated with high-dose intravenous methylprednisolone. The paper describes TCR Vbeta CDR3 sequencing of 135 peripheral blood samples, made up of 43 ophthalmopathy patients, around 73 hyperthyroidism patients and around 17 progressor patients. The investigation overall reported the following: Most expanded thyroid clonotypes (frequency above 0.001) were also detected in blood, a finding suggesting that blood repertoires may reflect thyroid immune responses. No statistical method was used to fix the sample size in advance, and group allocation was not hidden from the investigators. In validation, the model predicted progression to ophthalmopathy with roughly 70% sensitivity and 72% to 85% specificity, a median of 6.5 months before onset. Ophthalmopathy was separated from stable hyperthyroidism by a 13 V-J signature model, with about 88% sensitivity and about 81% specificity obtained in cross-validation and 80%/75% obtained in testing.

Per the germline V gene, KGHDR is the CDR1 and SFDVKD is the CDR2. Measured from the cysteine to the phenylalanine, the CDR3 is 17 residues long. The only DNA kept is the CDR3, 51 bases in frame from the first base. Trimming costs V 3 bases and J 2 bases, and their ends lie 13 bases apart. Amplification of TCR beta CDR3 regions was carried out from RNA transcripts. The first round of RT-PCR for the TCR CDR3 was performed with the HTBI primer set and the Qiagen OneStep RT-PCR kit. Libraries were constructed in a second round of multiplex PCR, after which size selection and purification were carried out. Sequencing of the libraries was done on an Illumina HiSeq2000 using paired-end 100 bp reads. The study's own analysis went as follows. SOAPnuke was used to process the raw data, throwing out any read that contained adapters or uncalled bases, had a mean Phred below 15, or lacked an exact constant-primer or identifier match. High-quality paired reads were merged using COPE v1.2.5, and each unique nucleotide sequence was defined as a clonotype. MiTCR v1.1 was used to align clonotypes to the IMGT TRBV, TRBD and TRBJ reference segments. Only V-J combinations with frequency above 0.0001, covering approximately 99% of repertoires, were analysed. A TCS score was defined as the ratio between F50 (clonal expansion) and ExV (chaos), using BLOSUM62-based TCRdist between CDR3 peptides within each V-J. Welch's t-statistics and random forest reduced fewer than 550 V-J features to about 13, which were used in a naive Bayes classifier (R e1071). TCRdb itself trimmed the public reads at Q25 with fastp, ran MiXCR and retained productive beta chains. Each CDR3 protein gets just one entry, which takes the most common genes and DNA from the rows behind it. None of the V and J calls come from the authors' own analysis; TCRdb made them. This sample comprises 500,000 to 650,000 distinct CDR3 sequences, over 15% of them detected only once. The ten largest clones represent approximately 15% of the sample.

Ophthalmopathy patients had moderately to severely active disease, Clinical Activity Score of at least 3, NOSPECS grade of at least 4, and duration under 3 months. Any patient with an uncontrolled infection, another autoimmune disease, pregnancy or lactation was excluded. Diagnoses were based on clinical symptoms, serum thyroxine and TRAb, thyroid ultrasound and orbital computed tomography. PBMCs were separated from roughly 10 ml of fresh peripheral blood using Ficoll-Paque density gradient centrifugation. Trizol reagent was used to extract total RNA, and RNA quality was then checked on an Agilent 2100 Bioanalyzer.

In this chain, TRBV24-1 is recombined with TRBJ2-6, with no confident D gene call. The sequenced material came from blood. This TCR came from a woman aged 18-29 years with Graves' ophthalmopathy. The bases read TGTGCCACCAGTGATAACAGAAAGATGACTGGGGCCAACGTCCTGACTTTC. The translation is CATSDNRKMTGANVLTF.